The 10 T cell receptor beta chains in this list originate from one sample, sequenced in a study of shared T cell receptors in the human thymus. Profiling relied on immunoSEQ multiplex PCR, and the TCRdb table lists in-frame clones only, not all of them. The data show 500,000 to 750,000 clones, roughly 88% seen once. These data also featured in a second study, about human thymus T cells.

The sequenced sample consisted of thymocytes. The source is a boy less than two years old with a congenital heart defect.

The rearrangement links TRBV5-1 to TRBJ2-7, with 8 bases lining up with TRBD1. The CDR3 has 19 residues. Germline V gene sequence: CDR1 SGHRS, CDR2 YFSETQ. J lost 0 bases, V lost 4 bases, and 18 bases had no gene match. CDR3 protein: CASSGRAGGRTGYSYEQYF. Here the CDR3 DNA reads TGCGCCAGCAGCGGTCGAGCAGGGGGCCGGACTGGATACTCCTACGAGCAGTACTTC.

This chain uses TRBV27 with TRBJ2-1, with TRBD2 matching over 10 bases. The trim removed 3 bases at V and 6 bases at J, leaving 8 bases unmatched. Germline-derived CDR1 and CDR2 are MNHEY and SMNVEV (reference sequence). The length of the CDR3 is 16 residues. CDR3 nucleotide sequence: TGTGCCAGCAGTTTCGACAGGACTAGCGGTCTCAATGAGCAGTTCTTC. It codes for CASSFDRTSGLNEQFF.

The DNA for the CDR3 is TGTGCCAGCAGCTCCTCCTCCGGGACTCATGAGCAGTTCTTC. Amino acid sequence: CASSSSSGTHEQFF. The J gene is TRBJ2-1, the V gene TRBV7-2; possibly TRBD2 for D (6 bases). The ends were cut back, 4 bases at V and 8 bases at J, with 15 bases in the middle. This CDR3 contains 14 residues. Germline V CDR1 and CDR2: SGHTA, FQGNSA.

The chain joins TRBV4-3 to TRBJ2-1; 13 bases are a match to TRBD2. The CDR3 has 16 amino acids. Germline V CDR1 and CDR2: LGHNA, YSLEER. The ends lost 3 bases at V and 5 bases at J; junction bases unmatched: 4. CDR3 amino acids: CASSQPLAGGNNEQFF. The DNA of the CDR3 is TGCGCCAGCAGCCAGCCACTAGCGGGAGGGAACAATGAGCAGTTCTTC.

This chain links TRBV4-1 with TRBJ1-6, with TRBD1 matching over 7 bases. V lost 5 bases to trimming and J lost 5 bases; unmatched junction nucleotides: 0. Germline lookup yields CDR1 MGHRA and CDR2 YSYEKL. The CDR3 has 13 amino acids. CDR3 sequence: CASSTGDNSPLHF. CDR3 nucleotide sequence: TGCGCCAGCAGCACAGGGGATAATTCACCCCTCCACTTT.

The rearrangement joins TRBV4-2 to TRBJ2-1, with D tentatively TRBD2 (6 bases). In germline, CDR1 is LGHNA, CDR2 YNFKEQ. The CDR3 has 16 residues. The V and J ends lost 3 bases and 4 bases respectively, with 16 bases between them. The CDR3 protein is CASSQGGVVPYNEQFF. CDR3 in DNA: TGTGCCAGCAGCCAGGGAGGTGTTGTGCCATACAATGAGCAGTTCTTC.

The chain combines TRBV6-4 with TRBJ2-1; D is unclear. CDR1 and CDR2 (germline): MRHNA, SNTAGT. This CDR3 has 16 amino acids. Trimming shortened V by 6 bases and J by 4 bases, and 19 bases separated the two germline ends. CDR3 sequence: CASSPSSGRWYNEQFF. For the CDR3, the DNA is TGTGCCAGCAGCCCCTCTTCAGGTCGGTGGTACAATGAGCAGTTCTTC.

The V and J genes are TRBV29-1 and TRBJ1-3, with 8 bases aligning to TRBD1. This CDR3 contains 13 residues. With 6 bases clipped from V and 2 bases from J, the junction kept 3 bases outside the gene matches. Looked up from germline, CDR1 is SQVTM and CDR2 is ANQGSEA. As DNA, the CDR3 is TGCAGCGTCCAGGGGGCGCCTGGAAACACCATATATTTT. Protein product: CSVQGAPGNTIYF.

This chain connects TRBV28 to TRBJ2-7; 9 positions match TRBD1. In germline, CDR1 is MDHEN, CDR2 SYDVKM. The CDR3 has 14 amino acids. The J segment lost 6 bases and the V segment lost 5 bases, leaving 8 bases of the junction unmatched. CDR3 region: CASSPRDRATEQYF. The DNA for the CDR3 is TGTGCCAGCAGTCCCCGGGACAGGGCCACCGAGCAGTACTTC. The full variable domain, its missing parts supplied by reference TRBV28 and TRBJ2-7, is DVKVTQSSRYLVKRTGEKVFLECVQDMDHENMFWYRQDPGLGLRLIYFSYDVKMKEKGDIPEGYSVSREKKERFSLILESASTNQTSMYLCASSPRDRATEQYFGPGTRLTVT.

The V call is TRBV5-1, the J call TRBJ2-5, with D tentatively TRBD1 (6 bases). V lost 3 bases, J lost 4 bases, and 10 bases lay in between. The CDR3 contains 13 residues. CDR1 and CDR2 (germline): SGHRS, YFSETQ. The CDR3 reads CASSSTGRETQYF. The CDR3 nucleotides are TGCGCCAGCAGCTCCACAGGGAGAGAGACCCAGTACTTC.